This TCR beta chain was obtained from a study of T cell clonality in common variable immunodeficiency. Study observations and caveats: CVID subjects shared fewer TCRbeta clones than healthy controls did. CVID subjects showed higher TCRbeta clonality than healthy controls. Fewer deletions and N-nucleotide insertions were reportedly seen in common variable immunodeficiency TCR beta sequences. T cell subpopulation sequencing would be needed to explain CVID clonality.

The trim removed 6 bases at V and 3 bases at J, leaving 6 bases unmatched. Germline assignment: CDR1 SNHLY and CDR2 FYNNEI. This CDR3 has 14 amino acids. Regarding this clone: As yet, its antigen is unknown. The read gets to within 3 residues of the CDR3 end, and the germline J gene fills in the rest.

Profiling relied on immunoSEQ multiplex PCR, and the TCRdb table lists in-frame clones only, not all of them. Altogether 45,000 to 55,000 clones were found in the sample, and no singletons occur. The sequenced material came from peripheral blood mononuclear cells. The sequence was obtained from a person aged 18-70 years in good health. This sequence joins TRBV2 and TRBJ1-2; 8 bases agree with TRBD1. CDR3 loop: CASRAKQGDYGYTF. The part of the CDR3 DNA that was read is TGTGCCAGCAGGGCTAAACAGGGGGACTATGGC.